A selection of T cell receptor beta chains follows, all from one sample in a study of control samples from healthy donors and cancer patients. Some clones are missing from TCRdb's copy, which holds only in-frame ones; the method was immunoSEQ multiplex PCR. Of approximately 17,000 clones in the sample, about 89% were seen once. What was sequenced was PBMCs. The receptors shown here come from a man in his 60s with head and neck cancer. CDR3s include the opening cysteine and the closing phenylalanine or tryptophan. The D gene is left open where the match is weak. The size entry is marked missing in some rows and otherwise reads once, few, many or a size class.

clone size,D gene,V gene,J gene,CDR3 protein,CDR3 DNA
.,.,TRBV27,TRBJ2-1,CASSLSGTDGGVWYEQFF,TGTGCCAGCAGTTTATCTGGGACAGACGGAGGGGTTTGGTATGAGCAGTTCTTC
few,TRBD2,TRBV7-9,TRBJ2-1,CASSPPGGWGNEQFF,TGTGCCAGCAGCCCTCCCGGGGGGTGGGGCAATGAGCAGTTCTTC
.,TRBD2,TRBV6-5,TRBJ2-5,CASSYFGTSGQETQYF,TGTGCCAGCAGTTACTTCGGGACTAGCGGACAAGAGACCCAGTACTTC
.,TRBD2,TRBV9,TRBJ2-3,CASSWTSGFTDTQYF,TGTGCCAGCAGCTGGACTAGCGGGTTCACAGATACGCAGTATTTT
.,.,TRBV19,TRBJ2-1,CASSTIDQYNEQFF,TGTGCCAGTAGTACCATCGACCAATACAATGAGCAGTTCTTC
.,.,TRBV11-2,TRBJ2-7,CASSLVGGEQYF,TGTGCCAGCAGCTTAGTAGGGGGCGAGCAGTACTTC
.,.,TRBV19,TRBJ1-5,CASRVGHFSNQPQHF,TGTGCCAGTAGAGTGGGACATTTTAGCAATCAGCCCCAGCATTTT
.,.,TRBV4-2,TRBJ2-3,CASSPPPAGGPTDTQYF,TGTGCCAGCAGCCCTCCCCCCGCCGGGGGCCCCACAGATACGCAGTATTTT
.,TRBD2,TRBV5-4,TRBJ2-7,CASRSAGASYEQYF,TGTGCCAGCAGGTCAGCGGGGGCCTCTTACGAGCAGTACTTC
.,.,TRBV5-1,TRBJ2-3,CASSPGGTDTQYF,TGCGCCAGCAGCCCGGGCGGTACTGATACGCAGTATTTT
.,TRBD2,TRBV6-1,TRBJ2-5,CASSALGLAGGLQETQYF,TGTGCCAGCAGTGCCTTGGGACTAGCGGGAGGACTGCAAGAGACCCAGTACTTC
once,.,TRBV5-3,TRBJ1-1,CARSLVSSRGRNTEAFF,TGTGCCAGAAGCTTGGTTAGTTCCCGGGGGCGGAACACTGAAGCTTTCTTT
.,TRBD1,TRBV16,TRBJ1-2,CASSPQQGANYGYTF,TGTGCCAGCAGCCCACAACAGGGGGCTAACTATGGCTACACCTTC
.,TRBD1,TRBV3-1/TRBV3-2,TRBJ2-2,CASSPNLGQGPTGELFF,TGTGCCAGCAGCCCGAACCTAGGACAGGGTCCCACCGGGGAGCTGTTTTTT
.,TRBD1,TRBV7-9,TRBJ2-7,CASSLLQGAGEQYF,TGTGCCAGCAGCTTACTGCAGGGGGCGGGGGAGCAGTACTTC
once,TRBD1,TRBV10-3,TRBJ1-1,CAISAGTANTEAFF,TGTGCCATCAGTGCCGGGACAGCCAACACTGAAGCTTTCTTT
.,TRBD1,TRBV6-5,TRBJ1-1,CASRTGVKAFF,TGTGCCAGCAGGACAGGGGTAAAAGCTTTCTTT
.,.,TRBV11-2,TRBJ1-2,CASSLVGEGYTF,TGTGCCAGCAGCTTAGTCGGAGAAGGCTACACCTTC
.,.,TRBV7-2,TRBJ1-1,CASRPSGARNTEAFF,TGTGCCAGCAGGCCCAGCGGGGCGAGGAACACTGAAGCTTTCTTT
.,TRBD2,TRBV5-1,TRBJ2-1,CASTRGTSGGAEQFF,TGCGCCAGCACTAGAGGGACTAGCGGGGGGGCTGAGCAGTTCTTC
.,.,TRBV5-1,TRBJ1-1,CASSRQENTEAFF,TGCGCCAGCAGCCGACAGGAGAACACTGAAGCTTTCTTT
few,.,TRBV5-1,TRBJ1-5,CASSLSGGSNQPQHF,TGCGCCAGCAGCTTGTCCGGGGGAAGCAATCAGCCCCAGCATTTT
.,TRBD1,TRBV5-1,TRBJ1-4,CASSPRQGGGEKLFF,TGCGCCAGCAGCCCACGACAGGGGGGCGGTGAAAAACTGTTTTTT
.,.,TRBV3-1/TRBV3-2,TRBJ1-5,CASSQAWGGQPQHF,TGTGCCAGCAGCCAGGCCTGGGGGGGTCAGCCCCAGCATTTT
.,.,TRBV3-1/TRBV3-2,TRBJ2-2,CASSSMAATGELFF,TGTGCCAGCTCCTCGATGGCCGCCACCGGGGAGCTGTTTTTT
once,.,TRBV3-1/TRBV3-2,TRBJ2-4,CASSQGLKGGRNIQYF,TGTGCCAGCAGCCAAGGTTTAAAGGGGGGGAGAAACATTCAGTACTTC
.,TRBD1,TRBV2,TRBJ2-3,CASSANRGPTDTQYF,TGTGCCAGCAGTGCCAACAGGGGGCCCACAGATACGCAGTATTTT
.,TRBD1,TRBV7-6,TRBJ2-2,CASSRDRGRTGELFF,TGTGCCAGCAGCCGGGACAGGGGGAGAACCGGGGAGCTGTTTTTT
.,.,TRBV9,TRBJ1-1,CASSALDSPAFF,TGTGCCAGCAGCGCCCTGGACTCCCCAGCTTTCTTT
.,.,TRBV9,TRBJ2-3,CASSVGPSLATDTQYF,TGTGCCAGCAGCGTAGGCCCGTCCCTAGCCACAGATACGCAGTATTTT
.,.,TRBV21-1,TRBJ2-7,CASSKVPRWIDSYEQYF,TGTGCCAGCAGCAAAGTTCCGAGGTGGATCGACTCCTACGAGCAGTACTTC
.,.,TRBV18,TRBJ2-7,CASSPEGTVGSYEQYF,TGTGCCAGCTCACCAGAGGGGACTGTCGGCTCCTACGAGCAGTACTTC
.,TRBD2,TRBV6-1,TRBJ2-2,CASSEVVAGGANTGELFF,TGTGCCAGCAGTGAAGTTGTAGCGGGGGGCGCGAACACCGGGGAGCTGTTTTTT
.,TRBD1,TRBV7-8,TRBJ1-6,CASSRGTANSPLHF,TGTGCCAGCAGCCGGGGGACAGCTAATTCACCCCTCCACTTT
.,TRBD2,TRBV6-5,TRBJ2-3,CATASGGALDTQYF,TGTGCCACCGCGAGCGGGGGGGCCCTGGATACGCAGTATTTT
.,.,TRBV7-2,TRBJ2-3,CASSLVEGTDTQYF,TGTGCCAGCAGCTTAGTCGAGGGCACAGATACGCAGTATTTT
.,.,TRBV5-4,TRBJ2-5,CASSLGPGQETQYF,TGTGCCAGCAGCTTGGGTCCAGGCCAAGAGACCCAGTACTTC
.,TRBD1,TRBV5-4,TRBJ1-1,CASSLGRGQVNTEAFF,TGTGCCAGCAGCTTGGGGAGGGGGCAGGTGAACACTGAAGCTTTCTTT
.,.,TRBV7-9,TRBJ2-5,CASSSTGRTSETQYF,TGTGCCAGCAGCTCAACAGGGCGGACTTCGGAGACCCAGTACTTC
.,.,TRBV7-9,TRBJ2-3,CASSRGGITDTQYF,TGTGCCAGCAGCAGAGGGGGTATCACAGATACGCAGTATTTT
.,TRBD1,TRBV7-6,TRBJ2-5,CASRRTGLETQYF,TGTGCCAGCCGTCGGACAGGGTTGGAGACCCAGTACTTC
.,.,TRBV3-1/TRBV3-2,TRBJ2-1,CASSHAPGHLLSSHNEQFF,TGTGCCAGCAGCCATGCTCCGGGACACCTCCTTAGCTCCCACAATGAGCAGTTCTTC
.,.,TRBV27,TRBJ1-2,CASSSLLGQTSYYGYTF,TGTGCCAGCAGCTCGCTATTAGGACAGACTTCATACTATGGCTACACCTTC
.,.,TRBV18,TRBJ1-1,CASRGNRANTEAFF,TGTGCCAGCCGTGGTAACAGGGCGAACACTGAAGCTTTCTTT
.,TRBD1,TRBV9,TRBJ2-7,CASSVSGQGGRIEQYF,TGTGCCAGCAGCGTTTCAGGACAGGGGGGCAGGATAGAGCAGTACTTC
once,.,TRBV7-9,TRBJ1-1,CAFDRTEAFF,TGTGCCTTCGACCGGACTGAAGCTTTCTTT
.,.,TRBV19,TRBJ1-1,CASRLLNTEAFF,TGTGCCAGTAGGCTGTTGAACACTGAAGCTTTCTTT
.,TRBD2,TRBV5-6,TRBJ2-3,CASSLVDFSGGDTQYF,TGTGCCAGCAGCTTGGTAGATTTTAGCGGGGGAGATACGCAGTATTTT
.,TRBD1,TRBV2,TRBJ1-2,CASSETGGSYGYTF,TGTGCCAGCAGTGAAACAGGGGGCTCATATGGCTACACCTTC
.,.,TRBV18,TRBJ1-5,CASCRDSNQPQHF,TGTGCCAGCTGCCGGGACAGCAATCAGCCCCAGCATTTT
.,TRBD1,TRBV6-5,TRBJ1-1,CASTKSRDRGTEAFF,TGTGCCAGCACCAAATCCCGGGACAGGGGGACTGAAGCTTTCTTT